This TCR beta chain was sequenced during a study of CD8+ T cells in alopecia areata. About the research overall: Tofacitinib administration persisted for 6 to 18 months, succeeded by 6 months off drug. Overall study results and limits: Tofacitinib significantly brought down scalp clonality and expanded CD8+ clones among top 100. Persistence in scalp and blood during tofacitinib was observed for many expanded lesional clones.

The treatment here: oral pan-JAK inhibitor, 5-10 mg twice daily. Worth noting for this clone: The antigen is undetermined.

cDNA serving as the sequencing template came from extracted, reverse transcribed RNA. Clones were read by immunoSEQ multiplex PCR, and TCRdb kept only the in-frame ones, dropping some. This repertoire shows about 220,000 clones, less than 75% found once; its top ten account for 1.6%. The CDR3 runs to 17 residues. The V end lost 0 bases, the J end lost 1 base, and 14 bases lay between the germline ends. Germline assignment: CDR1 LGHNA and CDR2 YSLEER. The sequences come from CD4+ T cells sorted from blood, collected at week 4, from a patient treated with tofacitinib. The V gene is TRBV4-3, the J gene TRBJ2-3; tentatively, D is TRBD1 (6 bases). The receptor was isolated from a human donor with alopecia areata. DNA for the CDR3: TGCGCCAGCAGCCAAGAATACAGGGCCCTTGGCACAGATACGCAGTATTTT. Protein product: CASSQEYRALGTDTQYF.